This entry describes one T cell receptor beta chain. As yet, its antigen is unknown. The data are from a study of blood T cells in healthy people across ages. Study findings and constraints: Shifts in expanded clonotypes may have been confounded by donor CMV status, which was unknown. Unsorted PBMCs prevented conclusive naive versus antigen-experienced comparison.

The length of the CDR3 is 13 residues. The authors ran a second PCR of about 7 to 11 cycles using a sample-barcoded 5' primer and a J-beta primer mix. TCRdb reprocessed the 5' RACE reads with MiXCR, giving one entry per CDR3 protein. The sample comprises approximately 800,000 distinct CDR3 sequences, about 25% of which are singletons, and under 4.5% rests with the top ten. A further study also used this sample, focusing on T cells of mothers and their children. That study adds: A few healthy Caucasian mothers served as donors, and their six children did as well.

This chain joins TRBV21-1 and TRBJ2-2; the DNA was not used to check the table's D call, TRBD1. TRBV21-1 is recorded as a pseudogene. The sample was blood. The TCR was taken from a boy younger than 18 in good health. As DNA, the CDR3 is TGTGCCAGCAGCAACGGACAAACCGGGGAGCTGTTTTTT. Translating gives CASSNGQTGELFF.